This T cell receptor (beta chain) was sequenced during a study of Ad26.COV2.S vaccination and SARS-CoV-2 variants. Across the study: Donor was in the COV1001 Ad26.COV2.S trial arm.

The CDR3 runs to 12 residues. Trimming cost V 5 bases and J 7 bases, with 11 bases left between them. The germline CDR1 and CDR2 sequences are SGHTA and FQGNSA. Treatment meaning: about 20 received Ad26.COV2.S at low or high dose, single or two shots; 5 received placebo; per-sample allocation not given. Following the first vaccine or placebo injection, samples were taken on day 63. TCRdb's table, derived via immunoSEQ multiplex PCR, lists solely in-frame clones and lacks some. The sample lists roughly 700,000 clones, around 92% occurring once. The specimen comprised peripheral blood, sampled in a trial of Ad26.COV2.S vaccine versus placebo. This rearrangement joins TRBV7-2 to TRBJ1-2; D might be TRBD1 (5 bases). This clonotype originated in a person between 18 and 59 years old who received the Ad26.COV2.S COVID-19 vaccine or a placebo. This chain's CDR3 is CASSPRDGGYTF. The CDR3 DNA reads as TGTGCCAGCAGCCCCCGGGACGGTGGCTACACCTTC.